The 21 T cell receptor beta chains reported below all come from one sample, sequenced in a study of T cell responses to AZD1222 COVID-19 vaccine. Clones were read by immunoSEQ multiplex PCR, and TCRdb kept only the in-frame ones, dropping some. The sample includes 150,000 to 180,000 clones, 85% to 95% of them seen just once. The sample consisted of peripheral blood, taken 28 days after the second AZD1222 dose. The receptor set was obtained from an adult who received the AZD1222 COVID-19 vaccine.

The chain has TRBV7-9 and TRBJ1-2, with D possibly TRBD1 on 5 matching bases. Looked up from germline, CDR1 is SEHNR and CDR2 is FQNEAQ (reference sequence). Trimming removed 5 bases at V and 7 bases at J, with 11 bases between. There are 12 residues in the CDR3. CDR3 in DNA: TGTGCCAGCAGCACCGACAGCCTTGGCTACACCTTC. Translating gives CASSTDSLGYTF.

The chain joins TRBV30 to TRBJ2-5; D gene ambiguous. Germline V gives CDR1 GTSNPN, CDR2 SVGIG (reference sequence). V was clipped by 4 bases and J by 0 bases, with 12 bases between them. This CDR3 has 14 residues. This CDR3 reads CAWIGPENQETQYF. The CDR3 DNA sequence: TGTGCCTGGATTGGCCCCGAAAACCAAGAGACCCAGTACTTC.

V usage is TRBV19 and J usage is TRBJ1-6; tentatively, D is TRBD1 (5 bases). The V gene lost 3 bases and the J gene lost 7 bases, with 10 bases spanning the gap. The CDR3 length is 14 residues. CDR1 and CDR2 from the germline V gene are LNHDA and SQIVND (reference sequence). The CDR3 protein is CASSMETANSPLHF. In DNA form, the CDR3 reads TGTGCCAGTAGTATGGAGACAGCAAATTCACCCCTCCACTTT.

The chain uses TRBV4-2 and TRBJ1-1; D is perhaps TRBD1 (6 bases). The V and J ends lost 3 bases and 4 bases respectively, with 12 bases between them. CDR1 and CDR2 (germline): LGHNA, YNFKEQ. The CDR3 consists of 14 residues. CDR3 loop: CASSQDGQPTEAFF. CDR3 in DNA: TGTGCCAGCAGCCAGGACGGACAGCCCACTGAAGCTTTCTTT.

V is TRBV19 and J is TRBJ1-4; no firm D call. The CDR3 is 15 amino acids. Germline V gene data show CDR1 as LNHDA and CDR2 as SQIVND (reference sequence). The ends were cut back, 3 bases at V and 0 bases at J, with 8 bases in the middle. CDR3: CASSIPTATNEKLFF. The DNA of the CDR3 is TGTGCCAGTAGTATTCCGACTGCAACTAATGAAAAACTGTTTTTT.

The CDR3 nucleotides read TGCGCCAGCAGCCAAGACGGGGGTTATAGCAATCAGCCCCAGCATTTT. Residues: CASSQDGGYSNQPQHF. The V call is TRBV4-1, the J call TRBJ1-5; perhaps TRBD1 as D (5 bases). V lost 0 bases to trimming and J lost 0 bases, with 9 bases between them. The CDR3 contains 16 residues. Germline V gene lookup returns CDR1 MGHRA and CDR2 YSYEKL.

The rearrangement joins TRBV25-1 to TRBJ1-6, with a possible D match to TRBD1 (5 bases). The germline V gene has CDR1 MGHDK and CDR2 SYGVNS. Trimming removed 2 bases from V and 6 bases from J, with 8 bases in between. CDR3 length equals 14 residues. The chain's CDR3 is CASSEQGGNSPLHF. DNA for the CDR3: TGTGCCAGCAGTGAACAGGGAGGTAATTCACCCCTCCACTTT.

The rearrangement joins TRBV6-1 to TRBJ1-1, with D unclear. V shed 2 bases and J shed 2 bases, with 6 bases lying between them. Germline values: CDR1 MNHNS, CDR2 SASEGT. The CDR3 contains 13 residues. The CDR3 is CASSETTNTEAFF. DNA for the CDR3: TGTGCCAGCAGTGAAACAACAAACACTGAAGCTTTCTTT.

The rearrangement links TRBV27 to TRBJ2-5; TRBD1 agrees at 7 bases. J was trimmed by 2 bases and V by 5 bases; bases with no gene match: 8. Germline CDR1 is MNHEY and CDR2 is SMNVEV (reference sequence). The length of the CDR3 is 15 residues. The CDR3 DNA reads as TGTGCCAGCAGTCCCTCGGGACAGCTACAAGAGACCCAGTACTTC. Translating gives CASSPSGQLQETQYF.

This chain connects TRBV5-5 to TRBJ1-1; the D gene is possibly TRBD1 (5 bases). V was trimmed by 3 bases and J by 5 bases, leaving 17 bases between them. Germline CDR1 SGHKS, CDR2 YYEKEE (reference sequence). The CDR3 is 15 amino acids. The CDR3 loop reads CASSSGGRAITEAFF. The CDR3 DNA reads TGTGCCAGCAGCTCCGGGGGGAGGGCAATTACTGAAGCTTTCTTT.

In this sample, this clone turned up a few times. This chain connects TRBV18 to TRBJ1-1, with D perhaps matching TRBD1 (5 bases). Deletions cut 3 bases from V and 6 bases from J, with 11 bases between. The CDR3 has 13 amino acids. The germline gives CDR1 KGHSH, CDR2 LQKENI. CDR3 sequence: CASSPTQGAEAFF. The CDR3 DNA sequence: TGTGCCAGCTCACCCACTCAGGGAGCTGAAGCTTTCTTT.

This clone was recorded once. The gene calls are TRBV5-1 and TRBJ1-4, with 8 bases identical to TRBD1. The germline gives CDR1 SGHRS, CDR2 YFSETQ. V shed 4 bases, J shed 8 bases, and the junction held 13 bases outside the gene matches. The CDR3 contains 16 residues. The DNA of the CDR3 is TGCGCCAGCAGCCGTGGGGTTACAGGGGGGTTCGAAAAACTGTTTTTT. It encodes CASSRGVTGGFEKLFF.

CDR3 coding DNA: TGTGCCAGTGAGCGACAGGGCAACGGCTACACCTTC. Translated, it gives CASERQGNGYTF. The chain couples TRBV19 to TRBJ1-2, with 7 bases fitting TRBD1. V dropped 8 bases and J dropped 8; count of bases not matched to a gene: 8. CDR1 and CDR2 from the germline V gene are LNHDA and SQIVND (reference sequence). The length of the CDR3 is 12 residues. Drawing the rest from reference TRBV19 and TRBJ1-2, the complete variable domain is DGGITQSPKYLFRKEGQNVTLSCEQNLNHDAMYWYRQDPGQGLRLIYYSQIVNDFQKGDIAEGYSVSREKKESFPLTVTSAQKNPTAFYLCASERQGNGYTFGSGTRLTVV.

The chain joins TRBV24-1 to TRBJ1-4; no clear D. This CDR3 is built from 14 residues. Germline V gene sequence: CDR1 KGHDR, CDR2 SFDVKD. The V gene lost 3 bases and the J gene lost 7 bases, with 11 bases spanning the gap. Here the CDR3 reads CATSDTKLGEKLFF. The CDR3, as DNA: TGTGCCACCAGTGATACCAAATTGGGTGAAAAACTGTTTTTT.

The chain links TRBV19 to TRBJ1-2; D gene unclear. From germline, CDR1 is LNHDA and CDR2 SQIVND (reference sequence). The length of the CDR3 is 19 residues. V was cut by 3 bases and J by 6 bases, with 29 bases left in between. The CDR3 nucleotides read TGTGCCAGTAGTATGACCTCGACCAGGACTGCAGCGTACCGAAATGGCTACACCTTC. Residues: CASSMTSTRTAAYRNGYTF.

This chain connects TRBV5-4 to TRBJ1-1; a weak D match, TRBD1 (6 bases). The V end was cut by 5 bases, the J end by 4 bases, with 18 bases between. In germline, CDR1 is SGHNT, CDR2 YYREEE (reference sequence). The CDR3 is 15 amino acids. CDR3 in DNA: TGTGCCAGCAGACCAAAGGGGGGGGCGAGCACTGAAGCTTTCTTT. Translation: CASRPKGGASTEAFF.

This chain connects TRBV9 to TRBJ2-1, with 7 bases fitting TRBD2. The CDR3 is made up of 18 amino acids. V dropped 0 bases and J dropped 0; count of bases not matched to a gene: 9. Germline V gene lookup returns CDR1 SGDLS and CDR2 YYNGEE. CDR3 in amino acids: CASSVGSGGVSSYNEQFF. The CDR3 DNA follows: TGTGCCAGCAGCGTAGGTTCTGGGGGGGTTAGCTCCTACAATGAGCAGTTCTTC.

This sequence joins TRBV19 and TRBJ2-3, with 7 bases matching TRBD2. Trimming cost V 1 base and J 4 bases; bases outside gene matches: 5. The CDR3 has 15 residues. Germline V lookup: CDR1 LNHDA, CDR2 SQIVND (reference sequence). For the CDR3, the DNA is TGTGCCAGTAGTATAGGCGGGCGGGGGTCAGATACGCAGTATTTT. It yields the protein CASSIGGRGSDTQYF.

The chain recombines TRBV19 with TRBJ2-7, with D possibly being TRBD1 (6 bases). The V gene's germline CDR1 is LNHDA and CDR2 SQIVND (reference sequence). The CDR3 contains 14 residues. Trimming removed 3 bases at V and 6 bases at J, with 15 bases between. The CDR3 region is CASSIKQGVSEQYF. The CDR3 nucleotides are TGTGCCAGTAGTATCAAACAGGGCGTCAGCGAGCAGTACTTC.

The gene calls are TRBV14 and TRBJ2-7, with D possibly matching TRBD1 (5 bases). CDR1 SGHDN and CDR2 FVKESK come from the germline V gene. The V end lost 1 base, the J end lost 4 bases, and 26 bases lay between the germline ends. The CDR3 runs 19 residues. The CDR3 DNA follows: TGTGCCAGCAGCCAAGGCCCCAATATTGACAGCCCCTATAGGTACGAGCAGTACTTC. It is translated as CASSQGPNIDSPYRYEQYF.

This chain uses TRBV19 with TRBJ2-7; possibly TRBD1 or TRBD2 for D (6 bases each). With 5 bases removed from V and 4 bases from J, the gap between germline ends came to 18 bases. This CDR3 region has 15 residues. CDR1 and CDR2 from the germline V gene are LNHDA and SQIVND (reference sequence). CDR3 DNA: TGTGCCAGTAGTTCCAAGACAGGAGGGTCTTACGAGCAGTACTTC. Its translation is CASSSKTGGSYEQYF.